One sample yielded the 27 T cell receptor beta chains listed below, sequenced in a study of blood T cell repertoires in COVID-19. Here immunoSEQ multiplex PCR was the method, and the copy in TCRdb shows in-frame clones only, minus some. This sample has approximately 300,000 clones, with 89% found just once. Material: peripheral blood. The receptor source for this set is a man aged 18 to 35 who had recovered from COVID-19.

V is TRBV20-1 and J is TRBJ2-3, with D possibly TRBD2 on 6 matching bases. The CDR3 is made up of 16 amino acids. The V end was cut by 3 bases, the J end by 0 bases, with 16 bases between. Germline CDR1 DFQATT, CDR2 SNEGSKA (reference sequence). CDR3 sequence reads: CSASNRDLTSTDTQYF. CDR3 bases: TGCAGTGCTAGTAACCGGGACTTAACCAGCACAGATACGCAGTATTTT.

This rearrangement joins TRBV19 to TRBJ1-2; tentative D call: TRBD1 (5 bases). Germline assignment: CDR1 LNHDA and CDR2 SQIVND (reference sequence). Trimming shortened V by 10 bases and J by 2 bases, and 11 bases separated the two germline ends. The CDR3 is made up of 12 amino acids. Written as DNA, the CDR3 is TGTGCCACCAGTCAGGGAAACTATGGCTACACCTTC. The encoded protein is CATSQGNYGYTF.

This chain uses TRBV4-1 with TRBJ1-3; D gene unclear. The germline V and J ends were trimmed by 2 bases and 1 base, with 9 bases remaining between them. The CDR3 has 15 residues. Germline CDR1 is MGHRA and CDR2 is YSYEKL. Here the CDR3 DNA reads TGCGCCAGCAGCCAAAGACTGGTTTCTGGAAACACCATATATTTT. As protein: CASSQRLVSGNTIYF.

V is TRBV7-2 and J is TRBJ2-7; no clear D. Per the germline V gene, CDR1 is SGHTA and CDR2 is FQGNSA. The CDR3 has 13 amino acids. The V end lost 2 bases, the J end lost 5 bases, and 10 bases lay between the germline ends. In DNA, the CDR3 is TGTGCCAGCAGCTTACAGGTACGGAACGAGCAGTACTTC. It codes for CASSLQVRNEQYF. The full variable domain, rest sourced from reference TRBV7-2 and TRBJ2-7, is GAGVSQSPSNKVTEKGKDVELRCDPISGHTALYWYRQSLGQGLEFLIYFQGNSAPDKSGLPSDRFSAERTGGSVSTLTIQRTQQEDSAVYLCASSLQVRNEQYFGPGTRLTVT.

CDR3 amino acids: CASSVGPGNTDTQYF. The CDR3 DNA reads TGTGCCAGCAGTGTCGGACCGGGGAATACAGATACGCAGTATTTT. The chain uses TRBV2 and TRBJ2-3; perhaps TRBD2 as D (5 bases). Trimming pared 4 bases from V and 3 bases from J, leaving 14 bases between. Looked up from germline, CDR1 is SNHLY and CDR2 is FYNNEI. The CDR3 has 15 amino acids.

The chain combines TRBV27 with TRBJ2-1; 8 nucleotides agree with TRBD2. Germline lookup yields CDR1 MNHEY and CDR2 SMNVEV (reference sequence). V gave up 3 bases and J gave up 2 bases; unmatched junction bases: 0. This CDR3 region has 14 residues. The CDR3 loop reads CASSFSGAYNEQFF. CDR3 sequence (DNA): TGTGCCAGCAGTTTTAGCGGGGCCTACAATGAGCAGTTCTTC.

The V call is TRBV12-2, the J call TRBJ1-4; the table's TRBD1 call for D was not verified on the DNA. TRBV12-2 is a listed pseudogene. The CDR3 extends over 15 amino acids. CDR3 nucleotide sequence: TGTGCAAGTCGCAAACCTTCCCCGGCAGGTGAAAAACTGTTTTTT. This encodes CASRKPSPAGEKLFF.

Only a few counts were recorded for this clone. This rearrangement joins TRBV9 to TRBJ2-7; D not certain. The germline V gene has CDR1 SGDLS and CDR2 YYNGEE. V was shortened by 0 bases and J by 1 base, with 11 bases between the two germline ends. CDR3 length: 15 amino acids. The CDR3 sequence: CASSVDPGLSYEQYF. CDR3 coding DNA: TGTGCCAGCAGCGTAGATCCAGGTCTATCCTACGAGCAGTACTTC.

This chain joins TRBV6-6 and TRBJ2-7; 8 nucleotides line up with TRBD1. Losses at the gene ends were 6 bases for V and 4 bases for J; bases not matched to a gene: 11. CDR1 and CDR2 from the germline V gene are MNHNY and SVGAGI (reference sequence). This CDR3 region has 15 residues. The CDR3 region has the DNA TGTGCCAGCAGCACCTCCGGGACAGGACCTTACGAGCAGTACTTC. It translates to CASSTSGTGPYEQYF.

The rearrangement links TRBV4-2 to TRBJ1-6, with D possibly TRBD1 on 5 matching bases. The V and J ends lost 1 base and 8 bases respectively, with 15 bases between them. Germline assignment: CDR1 LGHNA and CDR2 YNFKEQ. The CDR3 runs to 16 residues. The CDR3 protein is CASSQVFGGVDSPLHF. The CDR3 DNA reads as TGTGCCAGCAGCCAAGTTTTTGGAGGGGTGGATTCACCCCTCCACTTT.

This clone was detected ten times or more. This sequence joins TRBV6-5 and TRBJ1-3; maybe TRBD1 (6 bases). Trimming left V 6 bases short and J 5 bases short, with 14 bases between. There are 14 residues in the CDR3. Germline CDR1 reads MNHEY; CDR2 reads SVGAGI. The CDR3 region is CASSPGDGRNTIYF. CDR3 sequence (DNA): TGTGCCAGCAGCCCAGGGGACGGCAGAAACACCATATATTTT.

This chain connects TRBV7-9 to TRBJ1-2; D perhaps matches TRBD1 (6 bases). Trimming shortened V by 2 bases and J by 1 base, and 11 bases separated the two germline ends. CDR1 is SEHNR and CDR2 is FQNEAQ in the germline V gene (reference sequence). This CDR3 region has 15 residues. CDR3 residues: CASSLTGTVNYGYTF. The DNA of the CDR3 is TGTGCCAGCAGCTTAACAGGGACGGTTAACTATGGCTACACCTTC.

This clone appeared once. The chain is built from TRBV3-1 (or the pseudogene TRBV3-2) and TRBJ1-2; 9 bases are shared with TRBD1. The J segment lost 4 bases and the V segment lost 2 bases, leaving 8 bases of the junction unmatched. The germline V gene has CDR1 LGHDT and CDR2 YNNKEL (reference sequence). The CDR3 contains 16 residues. CDR3 sequence: CASSQRSTGGIYGYTF. The CDR3 DNA sequence: TGTGCCAGCAGCCAAAGGTCGACAGGGGGTATCTATGGCTACACCTTC.

The J gene is TRBJ2-1, the V gene TRBV12-5; D is perhaps TRBD1 (6 bases). The germline gives CDR1 LGHNT, CDR2 FRNRAP. Trimming removed 2 bases at V and 4 bases at J, with 24 bases between. This CDR3 is built from 19 residues. The CDR3 DNA follows: TGTGCTAGTGGTTTGAACTTCGGGACACTCCCCGGTCTGTACAATGAGCAGTTCTTC. It yields the protein CASGLNFGTLPGLYNEQFF.

The rearrangement uses TRBV18 and TRBJ1-1; no firm D call. The germline V gene encodes CDR1 KGHSH and CDR2 LQKENI. The CDR3 runs 13 residues. Between the trimmed V and J ends, which lost 6 bases and 1 base, there was a span of 9 bases. CDR3 amino acids: CASSADSNTEAFF. CDR3 bases: TGTGCCAGCTCGGCCGACTCGAACACTGAAGCTTTCTTT.

The CDR3 reads CASSYRVRGYTYNEQFF. Written as DNA, the CDR3 is TGTGCCAGCAGCTACAGGGTTAGAGGTTACACCTACAATGAGCAGTTCTTC. The rearrangement links TRBV11-2 to TRBJ2-1, with a tentative D call TRBD1 (6 bases). The CDR3 contains 17 residues. V was trimmed by 4 bases and J by 2 bases, leaving 18 bases between them. Germline CDR1 SGHAT, CDR2 FQNNGV.

This chain joins TRBV19 and TRBJ2-7, with D maybe TRBD1 (6 bases). CDR3 length: 15 amino acids. The germline V gene encodes CDR1 LNHDA and CDR2 SQIVND (reference sequence). The germline V and J ends were trimmed by 6 bases and 8 bases, with 23 bases remaining between them. The CDR3 loop reads CASSPRSDRLGQQYF. The DNA of the CDR3 is TGTGCCAGTAGCCCCCGGTCGGACAGACTTGGTCAGCAGTACTTC.

The chain recombines TRBV9 with TRBJ2-3; unclear D gene. Germline V gives CDR1 SGDLS, CDR2 YYNGEE. The V gene lost 0 bases and the J gene lost 0 bases, with 11 bases spanning the gap. The CDR3 length is 16 residues. The CDR3 coding sequence is TGTGCCAGCAGCGTAGGAGGCGTTACTAGCACAGATACGCAGTATTTT. Its translation is CASSVGGVTSTDTQYF.

V usage is TRBV7-2 and J usage is TRBJ2-7; 10 bases align to TRBD1. V lost 5 bases to trimming and J lost 3 bases; unmatched junction nucleotides: 4. Germline V CDR1 and CDR2: SGHTA, FQGNSA. This CDR3 is built from 14 residues. DNA for the CDR3: TGTGCCAGCAGCCTGGGACAGGGGTACTACGAGCAGTACTTC. It is translated as CASSLGQGYYEQYF.

The chain's CDR3 is CASSSRRDGLHHNEQFF. The CDR3 bases are TGTGCCAGCAGCTCCCGCCGGGACGGACTACATCACAATGAGCAGTTCTTC. The rearrangement uses TRBV13 and TRBJ2-1, with D perhaps matching TRBD2 (6 bases). V was shortened by 4 bases and J by 5 bases, with 21 bases between the two germline ends. The CDR3 loop spans 17 amino acids. Germline lookup yields CDR1 PRHDT and CDR2 FYEKMQ (reference sequence).

The chain uses TRBV29-1 and TRBJ2-3; 8 bases are shared with TRBD2. Trimming took 0 bases from V and 6 from J; bases not matched to a gene: 2. Germline CDR1 is SQVTM and CDR2 is ANQGSEA. The CDR3 contains 13 residues. Written as DNA, the CDR3 is TGCAGCGTTGAAGACCGGGAGGGGGATACGCAGTATTTT. It codes for CSVEDREGDTQYF.

This chain joins TRBV4-3 and TRBJ1-5, with 7 bases identical to TRBD1. Germline V gene sequence: CDR1 LGHNA, CDR2 YSLEER. This CDR3 comprises 17 residues. The V segment lost 2 bases and the J segment 4 bases; nucleotides outside the gene matches: 11. Here the CDR3 DNA reads TGCGCCAGCAGCCAATCGGTGGCGGCAGGGGGTAATCAGCCCCAGCATTTT. Translated: CASSQSVAAGGNQPQHF.

This clone has only one observation. This sequence joins TRBV10-1 and TRBJ2-1, with 7 bases aligning to TRBD2. Trimming cost V 4 bases and J 0 bases; bases outside gene matches: 6. In germline, CDR1 is WNHNN, CDR2 SYGVQD (reference sequence). The CDR3 covers 16 residues. The DNA for the CDR3 is TGCGCCAGCAGTGCCGGTAGCGGGTACTCCTACAATGAGCAGTTCTTC. Protein sequence: CASSAGSGYSYNEQFF.

The chain joins TRBV12-3 or TRBV12-4 to TRBJ2-3; D call uncertain. V gave up 2 bases and J gave up 3 bases, with 6 bases separating them. This CDR3 contains 13 residues. The CDR3 DNA is TGTGCCAGCAGTTTAATGAGGACAGATACGCAGTATTTT. It is translated as CASSLMRTDTQYF.

The V call is TRBV2, the J call TRBJ1-1; D is possibly TRBD1 (5 bases). V was pared by 5 bases and J by 5 bases, with 15 bases between. The CDR3 consists of 14 residues. Germline-derived CDR1 and CDR2 are SNHLY and FYNNEI. CDR3 nucleotides: TGTGCCAGCAGTCCTAGAGGAGGGGAAACTGAAGCTTTCTTT. Translated: CASSPRGGETEAFF.

CDR3 sequence (DNA): TGTGCCAGCAGCGCCCAAAGGCGGGTATTCGGAGGGGTTGGCAATCAGCCCCAGCATTTT. Its protein product is CASSAQRRVFGGVGNQPQHF. The chain recombines TRBV9 with TRBJ1-5; possibly TRBD1 for D (5 bases). The CDR3 loop spans 20 amino acids. The ends were cut back, 3 bases at V and 2 bases at J, with 27 bases in the middle. The germline gives CDR1 SGDLS, CDR2 YYNGEE.

V and J are TRBV29-1 and TRBJ1-1; 9 bases are shared with TRBD1. Germline values: CDR1 SQVTM, CDR2 ANQGSEA. The CDR3 length is 13 residues. Losses at the gene ends were 6 bases for V and 5 bases for J; bases not matched to a gene: 7. CDR3 protein: CSVLQGAGTEAFF. CDR3 nucleotides: TGCAGCGTCCTACAGGGGGCGGGAACTGAAGCTTTCTTT. Drawing the rest from reference TRBV29-1 and TRBJ1-1, the complete variable domain is SAVISQKPSRDICQRGTSLTIQCQVDSQVTMMFWYRQQPGQSLTLIATANQGSEATYESGFVIDKFPISRPNLTFSTLTVSNMSPEDSSIYLCSVLQGAGTEAFFGQGTRLTVV.